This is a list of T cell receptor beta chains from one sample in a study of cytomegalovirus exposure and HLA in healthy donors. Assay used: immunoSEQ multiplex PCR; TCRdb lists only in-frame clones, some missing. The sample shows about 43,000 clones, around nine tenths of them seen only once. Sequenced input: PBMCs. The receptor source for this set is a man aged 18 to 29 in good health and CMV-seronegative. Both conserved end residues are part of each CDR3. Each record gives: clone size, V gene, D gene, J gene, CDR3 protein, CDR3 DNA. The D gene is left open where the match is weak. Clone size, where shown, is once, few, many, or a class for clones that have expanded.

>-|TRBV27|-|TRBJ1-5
CASSRVVSNQPQHF
TGTGCCAGCAGCCGCGTAGTTAGCAATCAGCCCCAGCATTTT
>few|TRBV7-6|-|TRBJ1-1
CASSLDSGDAEAFF
TGTGCCAGCAGCTTAGACTCTGGAGACGCTGAAGCTTTCTTT
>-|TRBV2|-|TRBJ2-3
CASSGGGISTDTQYF
TGTGCCAGCAGTGGTGGCGGGATTAGCACAGATACGCAGTATTTT
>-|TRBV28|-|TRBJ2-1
CASRYLSRRGYNEQFF
TGTGCCAGCAGGTATTTATCCAGGAGGGGCTACAATGAGCAGTTCTTC
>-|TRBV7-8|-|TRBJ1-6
CASSLSSRQTNSPLHF
TGTGCCAGCAGCTTAAGTTCCCGACAGACAAATTCACCCCTCCACTTT
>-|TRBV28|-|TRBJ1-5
CASSSGGSNQPQHF
TGTGCCAGCAGTTCGGGGGGGAGCAATCAGCCCCAGCATTTT
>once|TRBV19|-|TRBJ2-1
CASSSLYEQFF
TGTGCCAGTAGTTCTCTATATGAGCAGTTCTTC
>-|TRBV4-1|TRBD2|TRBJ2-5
CASSQASRGTSGSRETQYF
TGCGCCAGCAGCCAAGCCTCCCGGGGGACTAGCGGGAGTCGAGAGACTCAGTACTTC
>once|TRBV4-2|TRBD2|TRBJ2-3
CASSLGTSGELDTQYF
TGTGCCAGCAGCCTGGGGACTAGCGGGGAGCTGGATACGCAGTATTTT
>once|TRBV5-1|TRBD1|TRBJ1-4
CASSRTGTSANEKLFF
TGCGCCAGCAGCAGGACAGGGACGTCAGCTAATGAAAAACTGTTTTTT
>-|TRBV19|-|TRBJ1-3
CATRGRASSGNTIYF
TGTGCCACCAGGGGCCGAGCTAGCTCTGGAAACACCATATATTTT
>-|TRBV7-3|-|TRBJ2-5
CASSLIPQETQYF
TGTGCCAGCAGCTTAATCCCACAAGAGACCCAGTACTTC
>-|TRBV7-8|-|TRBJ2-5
CASSLESWGGEETQYF
TGTGCCAGCAGCTTAGAATCATGGGGGGGCGAAGAGACCCAGTACTTC
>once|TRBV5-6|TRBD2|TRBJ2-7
CASSGRASGNPYEQYF
TGTGCCAGCAGCGGCCGGGCTAGCGGTAATCCCTACGAGCAGTACTTC
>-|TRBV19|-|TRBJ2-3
CASSIEIHSTDTQYF
TGTGCCAGTAGTATAGAAATACATTCCACAGATACGCAGTATTTT
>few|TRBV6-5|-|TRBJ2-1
CASSYTPGDNEQFF
TGTGCCAGCAGTTACACCCCCGGAGACAATGAGCAGTTCTTC
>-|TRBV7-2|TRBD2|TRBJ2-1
CASSWRESSYNEQFF
TGTGCCAGCAGCTGGCGGGAGAGCTCCTACAATGAGCAGTTCTTC
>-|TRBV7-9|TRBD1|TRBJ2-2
CASSAETGRVDTGELFF
TGTGCCAGCAGCGCCGAGACAGGGCGAGTTGACACCGGGGAGCTGTTTTTT
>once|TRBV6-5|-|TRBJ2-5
CASSYEGIQETQYF
TGTGCCAGCAGTTACGAGGGAATACAAGAGACCCAGTACTTC
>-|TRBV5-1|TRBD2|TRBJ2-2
CASSLGLAGISGELFF
TGCGCCAGCAGCTTGGGACTAGCGGGAATCTCCGGGGAGCTGTTTTTT
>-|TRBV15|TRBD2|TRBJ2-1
CATSREALAGGIYNEQFF
TGTGCCACCAGCAGAGAGGCCCTAGCGGGAGGAATTTACAATGAGCAGTTCTTC
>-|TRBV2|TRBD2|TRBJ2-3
CASSRLAGGTDTQYF
TGTGCCAGCTCAAGACTAGCGGGGGGGACAGATACGCAGTATTTT
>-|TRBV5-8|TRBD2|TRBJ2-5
CASSLGLAGQETQYF
TGTGCCAGCAGCTTGGGCCTAGCGGGCCAAGAGACCCAGTACTTC
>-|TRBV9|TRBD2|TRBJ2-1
CASTPSGSGDEQFF
TGTGCCAGCACCCCCAGCGGGAGTGGCGATGAGCAGTTCTTC
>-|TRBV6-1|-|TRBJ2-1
CASSSSVWYEQFF
TGTGCCAGCAGTAGCTCCGTCTGGTACGAGCAGTTCTTC
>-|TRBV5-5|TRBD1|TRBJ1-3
CASSLPGQQSGNTIYF
TGTGCCAGCAGCTTGCCGGGACAGCAATCTGGAAACACCATATATTTT
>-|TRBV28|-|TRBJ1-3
CASSPLGSGNTIYF
TGTGCCAGCAGCCCTCTAGGTTCTGGAAACACCATATATTTT
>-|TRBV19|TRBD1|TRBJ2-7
CASSDNRGRYEQYF
TGTGCCAGTAGTGACAACAGGGGGCGATACGAGCAGTACTTC
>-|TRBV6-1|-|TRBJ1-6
CATKEARLNSPLHF
TGTGCCACCAAAGAGGCCAGACTAAATTCACCCCTCCACTTT
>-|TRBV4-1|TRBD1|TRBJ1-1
CASSQEGDRVNTEAFF
TGCGCCAGCAGCCAAGAAGGGGACAGAGTAAACACTGAAGCTTTCTTT
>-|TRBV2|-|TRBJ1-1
CASSERRTGYTEAFF
TGTGCCAGCAGTGAGAGGAGAACAGGGTACACTGAAGCTTTCTTT
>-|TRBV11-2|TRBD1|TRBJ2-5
CASSSGQGNQETQYF
TGTGCCAGCAGTTCGGGACAGGGGAACCAAGAGACCCAGTACTTC
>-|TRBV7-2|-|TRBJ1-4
CASSGTGTPSLREKLFF
TGTGCCAGCAGCGGAACCGGGACACCGTCGCTCCGGGAAAAACTGTTTTTT
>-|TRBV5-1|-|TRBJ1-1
CASSIGTENTEAFF
TGCGCCAGCAGCATTGGGACTGAGAACACTGAAGCTTTCTTT
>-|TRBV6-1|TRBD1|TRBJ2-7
CASSEFSPDRVGEQYF
TGTGCCAGCAGTGAATTCTCCCCGGACAGGGTCGGCGAGCAGTACTTC
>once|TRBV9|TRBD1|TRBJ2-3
CASGDRGSTDTQYF
TGTGCCAGTGGGGACAGGGGTAGCACAGATACGCAGTATTTT
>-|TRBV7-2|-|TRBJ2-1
CASSYASGAYNEQFF
TGTGCCAGCAGTTACGCCAGTGGGGCTTACAATGAGCAGTTCTTC
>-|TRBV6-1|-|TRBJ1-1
CASNSAVVNTEAFF
TGTGCCAGCAACAGTGCAGTCGTGAACACTGAAGCTTTCTTT
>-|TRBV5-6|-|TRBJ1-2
CASSPRGGGSYGYTF
TGTGCCAGCAGCCCCCGGGGGGGAGGCAGCTATGGCTACACCTTC
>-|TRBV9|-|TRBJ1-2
CASSVVTTGGIYGYTF
TGTGCCAGCAGCGTAGTTACTACGGGGGGGATCTATGGCTACACCTTC
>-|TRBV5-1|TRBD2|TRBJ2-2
CASSSLAGANTGELFF
TGCGCCAGCAGCTCTCTAGCGGGAGCGAACACCGGGGAGCTGTTTTTT